This TCR beta chain comes out of a study of cytomegalovirus exposure and HLA in healthy donors. General study findings and limits: Reported performance of the classifier showed diagnosis of cytomegalovirus status with high specificity and sensitivity.

This clone was observed a few times. The antigen is unknown. The PCR made use of 60 Vbeta and 13 Jbeta primers. This table comes from immunoSEQ multiplex PCR, and its TCRdb copy is limited to in-frame clones, with some not included. The data hold more than 150,000 clones, with more than 70% observed a single time. There are 14 residues in the CDR3. V gave up 3 bases and J gave up 3 bases, with 12 bases separating them. The gene calls are TRBV23-1 and TRBJ2-7; TRBD1 might be the D (6 bases). TRBV23-1 is an open reading frame, and its role is uncertain. Sequencing was performed on PBMCs. This TCR was recovered from a boy aged 10-17 years in good health and CMV-seronegative. The CDR3 reads CASSHETGHYEQYF. DNA for the CDR3: TGCGCCAGCAGTCACGAGACAGGCCACTACGAGCAGTACTTC.